Shown below are 12 T cell receptor beta chains from a single sample sequenced in a study of identical twins. TCRdb analysed the 5' RACE reads with MiXCR anew, one entry per CDR3 protein. This repertoire shows about 240,000 distinct CDR3 sequences, 10% found once; its top ten account for about 9.1%. Source material: memory T cells sorted from blood. These receptors were collected from a man aged 50-59 years in good health.

This rearrangement joins TRBV2 to TRBJ2-5; D call uncertain. The length of the CDR3 is 10 residues. Trimming stripped 4 bases from V and 10 bases from J, with 7 bases between. Germline loops: CDR1 SNHLY, CDR2 FYNNEI. In nucleotides, the CDR3 is TGTGCCAGCAGTGTCGGAATCCAGTACTTC. This gives the protein CASSVGIQYF.

V gene TRBV7-8 combines with J gene TRBJ1-6; TRBD1 aligns across 7 bases. The CDR3 has 13 residues. Trimming took 10 bases from V and 4 from J; bases not matched to a gene: 4. Germline CDR1 and CDR2: SGHVS and FQNEAQ. The CDR3 reads CATTTGYNSPLHF. The CDR3 DNA is TGTGCCACCACGACAGGGTATAATTCACCCCTCCACTTT. Filled out from reference TRBV7-8 and TRBJ1-6, the complete variable domain reads GAGVSQSPRYKVAKRGQDVALRCDPISGHVSLFWYQQALGQGPEFLTYFQNEAQLDKSGLPSDRFFAERPEGSVSTLKIQRTQQEDSAVYLCATTTGYNSPLHFGNGTRLTVT.

This clonotype has ten or more counts. The chain links TRBV5-5 to TRBJ2-7; no clear D. The CDR3 loop spans 13 amino acids. Trimming removed 0 bases at V and 2 bases at J, with 6 bases between. Per the germline V gene, CDR1 is SGHKS and CDR2 is YYEKEE (reference sequence). The CDR3 loop is CASSLGVPYEQYF. The CDR3 DNA reads as TGTGCCAGCAGCTTGGGGGTTCCCTACGAGCAGTACTTC.

This chain uses TRBV20-1 with TRBJ1-4; 7 bases line up with TRBD1. The V gene end was trimmed by 3 bases and the J gene end by 6 bases; junction bases not matched to a gene: 4. This CDR3 comprises 13 residues. The germline CDR1 and CDR2 sequences are DFQATT and SNEGSKA (reference sequence). CDR3: CSASPGGHEKLFF. The CDR3 DNA follows: TGCAGTGCTAGCCCAGGGGGTCATGAAAAACTGTTTTTT.

This rearrangement joins TRBV9 to TRBJ2-5; possibly TRBD1 for D (6 bases). V lost 3 bases to trimming and J lost 4 bases, with 16 bases between them. Germline V lookup: CDR1 SGDLS, CDR2 YYNGEE. This CDR3 comprises 15 residues. CDR3 nucleotide sequence: TGTGCCAGCAGCGCTCAGACAGGTGGAGGAGAGACCCAGTACTTC. Encoded protein: CASSAQTGGGETQYF.

This clonotype has only a few counts. The genes are TRBV30 and TRBJ1-2; 9 bases agree with TRBD1. Germline V gene lookup returns CDR1 GTSNPN and CDR2 SVGIG (reference sequence). CDR3 length: 13 amino acids. V lost 3 bases to trimming and J lost 4 bases; unmatched junction nucleotides: 3. CDR3 bases: TGTGCCTGGAGAACAGGGGGCAGCTATGGCTACACCTTC. This codes for CAWRTGGSYGYTF.

This clonotype was seen a few times. This rearrangement joins TRBV6-5 to TRBJ1-1; D is perhaps TRBD1 (5 bases). The CDR3 is 15 residues long. Trimming shortened V by 4 bases and J by 0 bases, and 12 bases separated the two germline ends. In germline, CDR1 is MNHEY, CDR2 SVGAGI. The CDR3 DNA sequence: TGTGCCAGCAGTTTTGGGGGGGTTATGAACACTGAAGCTTTCTTT. Encoded protein: CASSFGGVMNTEAFF.

The chain's CDR3 is CSALGLAGGNDEQYF. CDR3 sequence (DNA): TGCAGTGCTCTGGGACTAGCGGGAGGGAACGACGAGCAGTACTTC. The V and J genes are TRBV20-1 and TRBJ2-7; TRBD2 matches at 16 bases. The CDR3 sequence is 15 residues long. Trimming at V came to 5 bases and at J to 5 bases, leaving 6 bases not matched to a gene. Germline V gene sequence: CDR1 DFQATT, CDR2 SNEGSKA (reference sequence).

The table lists this clonotype with a few counts. The chain uses TRBV20-1 and TRBJ2-2; 10 bases map to TRBD2. Looked up from germline, CDR1 is DFQATT and CDR2 is SNEGSKA (reference sequence). V gave up 0 bases and J gave up 5 bases; unmatched junction bases: 6. This CDR3 has 16 amino acids. The CDR3 nucleotides read TGCAGTGCTAGAGATCGTAAAGCGGGAGGGACCGGGGAGCTGTTTTTT. This sequence encodes CSARDRKAGGTGELFF.

This clonotype was seen ten or more times. This chain joins TRBV20-1 and TRBJ2-1; 14 bases map to TRBD2. Germline V lookup: CDR1 DFQATT, CDR2 SNEGSKA (reference sequence). Trimming removed 3 bases from V and 8 bases from J; junction bases left unmatched: 3. This CDR3 is 14 amino acids long. The CDR3 loop reads CSASGLAGGDEQFF. DNA for the CDR3: TGCAGTGCTAGCGGACTAGCGGGAGGAGATGAGCAGTTCTTC.

This clonotype was counted many times. The rearrangement uses TRBV28 and TRBJ2-6; D uncertain. Per germline, CDR1 MDHEN and CDR2 SYDVKM. This CDR3 comprises 14 residues. The V and J ends lost 3 bases and 4 bases respectively, with 7 bases between them. The CDR3 DNA reads TGTGCCAGCAGTTTCCATCCCGGGGCCAACGTCCTGACTTTC. This sequence encodes CASSFHPGANVLTF.

This clonotype was seen ten or more times. V usage is TRBV28 and J usage is TRBJ2-7; no reliable D call. This CDR3 is built from 11 residues. Germline V gives CDR1 MDHEN, CDR2 SYDVKM. V gave up 6 bases and J gave up 3 bases, with 6 bases separating them. In DNA, the CDR3 is TGTGCCAGCAGGGACCGCTACGAGCAGTACTTC. The encoded protein is CASRDRYEQYF. Drawing the rest from reference TRBV28 and TRBJ2-7, the complete variable domain is DVKVTQSSRYLVKRTGEKVFLECVQDMDHENMFWYRQDPGLGLRLIYFSYDVKMKEKGDIPEGYSVSREKKERFSLILESASTNQTSMYLCASRDRYEQYFGPGTRLTVT.